The next 17 T cell receptor beta chains were all read from a single sample in a study of blood T cell repertoires in COVID-19. Sequenced by immunoSEQ multiplex PCR; TCRdb stores in-frame clones only, minus some. The data hold 150,000 or so clones, with approximately 83% observed a single time. Sequencing was performed on peripheral blood. These receptors were collected from a woman aged 60 to 75 with COVID-19, enrolled during active disease.

This sequence joins TRBV10-2 and TRBJ1-1; 10 bases agree with TRBD1. This CDR3 has 17 residues. Germline lookup yields CDR1 WSHSY and CDR2 SAAADI. Losses at the gene ends were 5 bases for V and 1 base for J; bases not matched to a gene: 10. The CDR3 DNA is TGCGCCAGCAGTCCCGGGACAGGGGAGGTTGGGAACACTGAAGCTTTCTTT. Translation: CASSPGTGEVGNTEAFF.

V usage is TRBV15 and J usage is TRBJ2-7, with D maybe TRBD2 (5 bases). The V end was cut by 0 bases, the J end by 4 bases, with 7 bases between. Looked up from germline, CDR1 is LNHNV and CDR2 is YYDKDF (reference sequence). The CDR3 contains 13 residues. DNA for the CDR3: TGTGCCACCAGCAGAGATGAGGGTTACGAGCAGTACTTC. Translating it yields CATSRDEGYEQYF.

The V and J genes are TRBV5-1 and TRBJ1-1; maybe TRBD1 (5 bases). The V end was cut by 0 bases, the J end by 1 base, with 7 bases between. The CDR3 has 14 amino acids. CDR1 and CDR2 (germline): SGHRS, YFSETQ. The CDR3 spells CASSLAGQNTEAFF. Written as DNA, the CDR3 is TGCGCCAGCAGCTTGGCAGGACAGAACACTGAAGCTTTCTTT.

The chain links TRBV3-1 (or the pseudogene TRBV3-2) to TRBJ1-2; D perhaps matches TRBD1 (5 bases). V lost 0 bases and J lost 6, with 11 bases in between. Germline assignment: CDR1 LGHDT and CDR2 YNNKEL (reference sequence). CDR3 length: 14 amino acids. Written as DNA, the CDR3 is TGTGCCAGCAGCCAAGAGGCACAGGCCCATGGCTACACCTTC. It yields the protein CASSQEAQAHGYTF.

The V and J genes are TRBV7-9 and TRBJ1-5, with TRBD1 matching over 7 bases. The CDR3 loop spans 15 amino acids. Germline CDR1 is SEHNR and CDR2 is FQNEAQ (reference sequence). The junction had 6 bases not matched to a gene; V was cut back by 3 bases and J by 4 bases. This CDR3 reads CASSLSSGGNQPQHF. In DNA, the CDR3 is TGTGCCAGCAGCTTGTCCTCAGGGGGAAATCAGCCCCAGCATTTT.

This sequence joins TRBV5-6 and TRBJ1-2, with D perhaps TRBD1 (6 bases). V gave up 0 bases and J gave up 2 bases, with 11 bases separating them. Germline-derived CDR1 and CDR2 are SGHDT and YYEEEE. CDR3 size: 15 residues. The CDR3 sequence: CASSLGGGRNYGYTF. In DNA form, the CDR3 reads TGTGCCAGCAGCTTGGGTGGGGGCCGGAACTATGGCTACACCTTC.

V gene TRBV4-1 combines with J gene TRBJ1-2; D uncertain. Trimming shortened V by 0 bases and J by 0 bases, and 14 bases separated the two germline ends. This CDR3 comprises 17 residues. Germline V CDR1 and CDR2: MGHRA, YSYEKL. CDR3 sequence (DNA): TGCGCCAGCAGCCAAGAACCCCTGGGCCTGGCTAACTATGGCTACACCTTC. Translated: CASSQEPLGLANYGYTF.

The CDR3 protein is CASSKPRGVSTEAFF. DNA for the CDR3: TGTGCCAGCAGCAAACCTCGGGGGGTTTCGACTGAAGCTTTCTTT. V gene TRBV21-1 combines with J gene TRBJ1-1. TRBV21-1 counts as a pseudogene. CDR3 size: 15 residues.

This chain joins TRBV5-1 and TRBJ2-7; perhaps TRBD1 as D (6 bases). V lost 0 bases and J lost 2, with 12 bases in between. There are 15 residues in the CDR3. CDR1 is SGHRS and CDR2 is YFSETQ in the germline V gene. Written as DNA, the CDR3 is TGCGCCAGCAGCTTGGAAGCAGGGGCTCCCTACGAGCAGTACTTC. Its translation is CASSLEAGAPYEQYF.

The chain combines TRBV30 with TRBJ2-3, with D possibly being TRBD2 (5 bases). Trimming shortened V by 2 bases and J by 2 bases, and 8 bases separated the two germline ends. This CDR3 is 13 amino acids long. Germline V lookup: CDR1 GTSNPN, CDR2 SVGIG (reference sequence). The CDR3 sequence: CAWSWESTDTQYF. CDR3 sequence (DNA): TGTGCCTGGAGTTGGGAGTCCACAGATACGCAGTATTTT.

The chain employs TRBV2 and TRBJ2-3; D is possibly TRBD2 (5 bases). Germline V gives CDR1 SNHLY, CDR2 FYNNEI. The CDR3 runs 13 residues. V lost 1 base and J lost 10, with 12 bases in between. The CDR3 loop is CASSEDPGGSQYF. The CDR3 region has the DNA TGTGCCAGCAGTGAAGACCCCGGCGGGTCGCAGTATTTT.

The rearrangement links TRBV11-3 to TRBJ1-1; 8 bases align to TRBD1. Germline-derived CDR1 and CDR2 are SGHNT and YENEEA. There are 15 residues in the CDR3. Trimming cost V 1 base and J 4 bases; bases outside gene matches: 5. CDR3 sequence (DNA): TGTGCCAGCAGCTTAGGCCGACAGGGGAGCACTGAAGCTTTCTTT. It translates to CASSLGRQGSTEAFF.

The chain couples TRBV6-5 to TRBJ1-2; TRBD1 aligns across 10 bases. The CDR3 sequence is 16 residues long. V was clipped by 2 bases and J by 8 bases; unmatched bases: 11. Germline CDR1 is MNHEY and CDR2 is SVGAGI. The DNA for the CDR3 is TGTGCCAGCAGTTACACGGGGACAGGGGAGTTGGACGGCTACACCTTC. It translates to CASSYTGTGELDGYTF.

V is TRBV28 and J is TRBJ1-5; perhaps TRBD1 as D (6 bases). This CDR3 contains 13 residues. CDR1 is MDHEN and CDR2 is SYDVKM in the germline V gene. V dropped 5 bases and J dropped 5 bases, with 10 bases sitting between them. The CDR3 loop is CASSEDRYQPQHF. The DNA for the CDR3 is TGTGCCAGCAGTGAGGACAGATATCAGCCCCAGCATTTT.

The gene calls are TRBV30 and TRBJ1-1; a possible D gene is TRBD1 (6 bases). V was pared by 2 bases and J by 3 bases, with 10 bases between. CDR1 and CDR2 (germline): GTSNPN, SVGIG (reference sequence). This CDR3 has 13 residues. DNA for the CDR3: TGTGCCTGGAGTTGGGGGCGCGACACTGAAGCTTTCTTT. Amino acids: CAWSWGRDTEAFF.

This clone was seen once. The chain uses TRBV5-8 and TRBJ2-5; tentative D call: TRBD1 (6 bases). V lost 0 bases and J lost 5, with 14 bases in between. CDR3 length equals 15 residues. The germline CDR1 and CDR2 sequences are SGHTS and YDEGEE. CDR3: CASSLVQWGQETQYF. CDR3 coding DNA: TGTGCCAGCAGCTTGGTACAATGGGGGCAGGAGACCCAGTACTTC.

V and J are TRBV18 and TRBJ1-1; TRBD1 matches 10 bases. The V gene's germline CDR1 is KGHSH and CDR2 LQKENI. The V gene end was trimmed by 2 bases and the J gene end by 1 base; junction bases not matched to a gene: 10. The CDR3 has 18 residues. DNA of the CDR3: TGTGCCAGCTCACCATTTTTGACAGGGGGCGTTGGGAACACTGAAGCTTTCTTT. It translates to CASSPFLTGGVGNTEAFF.